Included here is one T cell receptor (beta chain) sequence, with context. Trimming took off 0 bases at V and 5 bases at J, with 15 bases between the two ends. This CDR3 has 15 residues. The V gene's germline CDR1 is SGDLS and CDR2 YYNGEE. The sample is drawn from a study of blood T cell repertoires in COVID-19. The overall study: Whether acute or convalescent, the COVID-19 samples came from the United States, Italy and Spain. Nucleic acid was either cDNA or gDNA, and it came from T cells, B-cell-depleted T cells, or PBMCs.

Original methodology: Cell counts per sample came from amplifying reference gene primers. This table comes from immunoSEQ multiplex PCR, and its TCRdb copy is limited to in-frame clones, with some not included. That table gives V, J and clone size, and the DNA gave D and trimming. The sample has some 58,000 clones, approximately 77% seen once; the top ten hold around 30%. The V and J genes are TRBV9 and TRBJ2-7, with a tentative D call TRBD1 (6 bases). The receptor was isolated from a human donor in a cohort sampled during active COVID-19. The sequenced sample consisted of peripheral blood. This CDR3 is CASSVALQGRDEQYF. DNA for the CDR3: TGTGCCAGCAGCGTAGCCCTACAGGGCCGGGACGAGCAGTACTTC.